This is a list of T cell receptor beta chains from one sample in a study of radiation and T cells in renal cell carcinoma. Data came from immunoSEQ multiplex PCR; TCRdb stores just in-frame clones and leaves some out. Here the sample spans more than 20,000 clones, over 70% being singletons. The material sequenced was blood, taken from a patient whose treatment included radiotherapy and nephrectomy. The source of these receptors is a man aged 55-75 years with renal cell carcinoma. Each CDR3 is given with its conserved first and last residue. Fields, in order: J gene, D gene, V gene, clone size, CDR3 protein, CDR3 DNA. D genes are given only for firm matches. Size values are once, few and many counts, or a class for expanded clones, and some rows have none.

j_gene: TRBJ2-4
d_gene: -
v_gene: TRBV29-1
abundance: -
CDR3aa: CSVGGRGDIQYF
CDR3nt: TGCAGCGTCGGAGGCCGGGGTGACATTCAGTACTTC

j_gene: TRBJ2-7
d_gene: -
v_gene: TRBV5-1
abundance: -
CDR3aa: CASSPWTVSYEQYF
CDR3nt: TGCGCCAGCAGCCCCTGGACGGTTTCCTACGAGCAGTACTTC

j_gene: TRBJ1-4
d_gene: TRBD1
v_gene: TRBV30
abundance: -
CDR3aa: CAWSVETGANEKLFF
CDR3nt: TGTGCCTGGAGTGTCGAGACAGGGGCTAACGAAAAACTGTTTTTT

j_gene: TRBJ1-1
d_gene: -
v_gene: TRBV13
abundance: -
CDR3aa: CASSGGPGATGEAFF
CDR3nt: TGTGCCAGCAGCGGCGGCCCGGGGGCAACGGGAGAAGCTTTCTTT

j_gene: TRBJ1-1
d_gene: -
v_gene: TRBV4-3
abundance: few
CDR3aa: CASSQDGAGNTEAFF
CDR3nt: TGCGCCAGCAGCCAAGATGGGGCAGGGAACACTGAAGCTTTCTTT

j_gene: TRBJ2-3
d_gene: -
v_gene: TRBV7-6
abundance: -
CDR3aa: CASSLGVATDTQYF
CDR3nt: TGTGCCAGCAGCTTAGGTGTGGCTACAGATACGCAGTATTTT

j_gene: TRBJ1-1
d_gene: -
v_gene: TRBV7-2
abundance: -
CDR3aa: CASSLAGSVEAFF
CDR3nt: TGTGCCAGCAGCTTAGCGGGCTCAGTGGAAGCTTTCTTT

j_gene: TRBJ2-5
d_gene: -
v_gene: TRBV29-1
abundance: few
CDR3aa: CSVDRDQETQYF
CDR3nt: TGCAGCGTTGACAGGGACCAAGAGACCCAGTACTTC

j_gene: TRBJ2-2
d_gene: TRBD1
v_gene: TRBV29-1
abundance: -
CDR3aa: CSVAVWQGVNTGELFF
CDR3nt: TGCAGCGTTGCCGTTTGGCAGGGGGTAAACACCGGGGAGCTGTTTTTT

j_gene: TRBJ1-2
d_gene: -
v_gene: TRBV5-5
abundance: -
CDR3aa: CASSSRGNGYTF
CDR3nt: TGTGCCAGCAGCTCACGGGGGAATGGCTACACCTTC

j_gene: TRBJ1-2
d_gene: -
v_gene: TRBV19
abundance: -
CDR3aa: CASSIAGVNYGYTF
CDR3nt: TGTGCCAGTAGTATAGCAGGGGTTAACTATGGCTACACCTTC

j_gene: TRBJ1-4
d_gene: -
v_gene: TRBV5-8
abundance: -
CDR3aa: CASSLSARKLFF
CDR3nt: TGTGCCAGCAGCTTGTCGGCCAGAAAACTGTTTTTT